This T cell receptor beta chain was profiled in a study of cytomegalovirus exposure and HLA in healthy donors. Study-wide results and limits: In a later analysis, first-cohort TCR clusters were found to tend to co-occur in the 130 or so validation repertoires. Reportedly, diagnosis of cytomegalovirus status by the classifier showed high specificity and sensitivity.

The assay was immunoSEQ multiplex PCR, and TCRdb's table has in-frame clones only and misses some. Of 92,000 or so clones listed, approximately 96% are singletons. Regarding this clone: Its cognate antigen is unknown.

Separation from the approximately 670-subject first cohort characterized the approximately 120-subject validation cohort, to which the donors belonged. V lost 5 bases and J lost 5, with 9 bases in between. CDR3 size: 13 residues. Germline CDR1 reads SGHTA; CDR2 reads FQGTGA. Material: PBMCs. The chain employs TRBV7-3 and TRBJ2-2; D may be TRBD1 (6 bases). This TCR derives from a man aged 18-30 years in good health and CMV-seronegative. CDR3 DNA sequence: TGTGCCAGCAGCCGACAGGAAACCGGGGAGCTGTTTTTT. Encoded protein: CASSRQETGELFF.